These 2 T cell receptor beta chains originate from one sample sequenced in a study of chemoradiotherapy in HPV16-positive cancers. The data were produced by immunoSEQ multiplex PCR, yet TCRdb's version contains in-frame clones alone and is incomplete. In the table there are 15,000 to 20,000 clones, around nine tenths of which are singletons. This specimen was blood, taken from a patient who underwent chemoradiotherapy. The receptors stem from a human donor with HPV-associated anogenital cancer.

This rearrangement joins TRBV19 to TRBJ2-1, with 7 bases aligning to TRBD1. The CDR3 totals 16 residues. The trim removed 6 bases at V and 1 base at J, leaving 9 bases unmatched. Germline V gene lookup returns CDR1 LNHDA and CDR2 SQIVND (reference sequence). CDR3 amino acids: CASRTTGTESYNEQFF. The CDR3 DNA follows: TGTGCCAGTAGGACAACCGGGACAGAATCCTACAATGAGCAGTTCTTC.

The chain is built from TRBV7-9 and TRBJ2-3; the D gene could be TRBD1 or TRBD2 (5 bases each). In germline, CDR1 is SEHNR, CDR2 FQNEAQ (reference sequence). The V end lost 1 base, the J end lost 3 bases, and 11 bases lay between the germline ends. The CDR3 loop spans 15 amino acids. This CDR3 reads CASSLVSGTTDTQYF. The CDR3 DNA reads as TGTGCCAGCAGCTTAGTTTCCGGGACGACAGATACGCAGTATTTT.